Sequencing of this T cell receptor (beta chain) was carried out in a study of CD8 T cells in Susac syndrome. Whole-study findings and limits: An acknowledgment was made by the study that its TCR sequencing and HLA analysis involved relatively few individuals.

CDR1 and CDR2 from the germline V gene are LNHDA and SQIVND (reference sequence). The CDR3 sequence is 14 residues long. V shed 2 bases and J shed 7 bases, with 12 bases lying between them. Sequencing targeted TCR beta in blood CD8+ and CD4+ T cells. The controls were healthy donors who were matched for age and sex. It was with random hexamers that about 0.45 to 1 ug RNA was reverse transcribed. Amplification of TCR beta CDR3 used immunoSEQ multiplex PCR across 54 Vbeta and 13 Jbeta. MiXCR, run by TCRdb on the immunoSEQ multiplex PCR reads, gives a single entry per CDR3 protein. In the table there are about 200,000 distinct CDR3 sequences, roughly 95% of which are singletons. Comment on this clonotype: The antigen is unknown.

The gene calls are TRBV19 and TRBJ2-1, with D maybe TRBD2 (7 bases). This TCR was sampled from a human donor in good health. What was sequenced was CD4+ T cells from PBMCs. The CDR3 loop is CASSISGGRNEQFF. DNA of the CDR3: TGTGCCAGTAGTATATCCGGGGGGCGTAATGAGCAGTTCTTC.